This T cell receptor (beta chain) was retrieved from a study of blood T cells in healthy people across ages (dated by TCRdb to the mid-2010s). About the full investigation: In model experiments, template switching captured about one uniquely barcoded TCR beta cDNA molecule for every two T cells. To track age-related changes in TCR beta repertoire diversity, the study relied on deep sequencing normalized with unique cDNA molecular identifiers. Four age groups were formed from the donors: young (average around 15 years), middle-aged (approximately 39), aged (about 62) and long-lived (approximately 78). To avoid experimental bias, donors of different ages were spread randomly across the sequencing lanes. For two donors (one aged 18 to 30 and one aged 80 or older), the study analyzed two additional independent replicas of 1 million unique cDNA reads from the same blood draw. Study-wide conclusions, independent of this receptor: Because profiling used bulk unsorted PBMCs, naive and antigen-experienced compartments could not be compared conclusively. There was a strong correlation between observed TCR beta diversity and the percentage of naive T cells measured by flow cytometry. Because donor CMV infection status was unknown, age-related changes in expanded clonotypes were potentially confounded. Estimates of total diversity based on one million sequenced T cells were considered lower bounds and underestimates. Compared with the aged group, more naive CD4+ T cells, fewer expanded clones and increased TCR diversity were shown by the long-lived group, suggesting age selection. Observed TCR beta diversity per million T cells fell roughly linearly with age, and a significant reduction was already apparent by age around 40.

Library generation was performed with 5' RACE. For sequencing, an Illumina HiSeq 2500 was employed. A second about 7 to 12 cycle PCR used a sample-barcoded 5' primer and a J-beta primer mix. A template-switch 5' adaptor carrying 12 random nucleotides introduced a unique molecular identifier onto each TCR beta cDNA molecule. Each sample yielded at least 2.5 million CDR3-containing paired-end reads. The Mint cDNA synthesis kit, primed by a TRBC-specific oligonucleotide, was used to synthesize first-strand cDNA from all RNA. Following uracil-DNA glycosylase treatment, all cDNA underwent a first 18-cycle PCR with the universal primers M1SS and BC2_uni_R. Per the original workflow: Normalization of each sample was performed by random selection of 1 million high-quality reads, each carrying a distinct molecular identifier. Reads sharing molecular identifiers were discarded rather than binned into consensus sequences. MiTCR, set to a Q25 quality threshold and the strictest error-elimination algorithm, was used for CDR3 identification, clonotype clustering and error correction. A nonparametric unseen species model using Euler transformation provided a lower-bound estimate of total TCR beta diversity. TCRdb trimmed the raw reads at Q25, called clones with MiXCR and kept productive beta chains. Every CDR3 protein is listed once, alongside the most common genes and DNA of its rows. The V and J calls and clone size come from TCRdb's table, not from the authors' own analysis. The sample has about 1,400,000 distinct CDR3 sequences on record, around 39% of them singletons. The ten largest clones capture roughly 8.2% of the sample.

Systemically healthy Caucasian individuals from Russia, over 30 in total and aged about 6 to 95 years, were included as donors. Each donor gave about 9.7 milliliters of peripheral blood, drawn into EDTA-treated Vacutainer tubes. Ficoll-Paque density-gradient centrifugation was used to isolate PBMCs, with at least 6.5 million per sample. Trizol reagent was used to extract total RNA from the PBMCs, yielding at least 6 micrograms per sample. The percentages of naive CD45RAhigh/CD27high T cells were determined by flow cytometry on a PBMC aliquot from every donor. The germline V gene supplies CDR1 MGHDK and CDR2 SYGVNS. There are 14 amino acids in the CDR3, from cysteine to phenylalanine inclusive. Here the CDR3 DNA is all that survives: 42 bases in frame from base 1. V is reduced by 3 bases and J by 2 bases, leaving a spacing of 10 bases between them. Note on this clonotype: Its target antigen remains unknown. No base qualities exist here, and no much larger clone lies one base off it.

The sequencing sample was made of blood. The V gene is TRBV25-1 and the J gene is TRBJ1-1; too little of a D gene remains to name it. The sequence came from a woman aged 18 to 35 in good health. The sequenced DNA is TGTGCCAGCAGTGATGCCCGTCATAACACTGAAGCTTTCTTT. This is translated as CASSDARHNTEAFF.